Following are 32 T cell receptor beta chains from one sample sequenced in a study of CD4+ T cells in melanoma. Using immunoSEQ multiplex PCR, the repertoire was profiled, and TCRdb retains in-frame clones only, with some absent. The sample includes some 9,500 clones, about 72% of them seen just once. Material: cells from a culture (not recorded whether cultured in vitro). The receptors come from a human donor with melanoma.

This chain uses TRBV2 with TRBJ1-5; D is unresolved. Germline V gene sequence: CDR1 SNHLY, CDR2 FYNNEI. V lost 7 bases and J lost 0, with 16 bases in between. The CDR3 extends over 16 amino acids. The CDR3 bases are TGTGCCAGCACACCAAAATCTTTTTATAGCAATCAGCCCCAGCATTTT. It is translated as CASTPKSFYSNQPQHF.

This sequence joins TRBV6-5 and TRBJ2-3, with TRBD2 identical over 7 bases. Germline V gives CDR1 MNHEY, CDR2 SVGAGI. CDR3 length: 16 amino acids. The V gene end was trimmed by 2 bases and the J gene end by 0 bases; junction bases not matched to a gene: 5. The CDR3 DNA is TGTGCCAGCAGTTACAAAGCGGGGCTGAGCACAGATACGCAGTATTTT. Translation gives CASSYKAGLSTDTQYF.

The chain is built from TRBV6-5 and TRBJ1-1, with a weak D call TRBD1 (5 bases). This CDR3 contains 14 residues. CDR1 and CDR2 from the germline V gene are MNHEY and SVGAGI. V shed 6 bases and J shed 1 base, with 12 bases lying between them. CDR3 loop: CASRRDSQNTEAFF. CDR3 DNA: TGTGCCAGCAGAAGAGACAGTCAGAACACTGAAGCTTTCTTT.

J is TRBJ2-5 and V is TRBV5-1; TRBD1 matches at 7 bases. V gave up 4 bases and J gave up 4 bases; unmatched junction bases: 7. The CDR3 runs to 14 residues. Looked up from germline, CDR1 is SGHRS and CDR2 is YFSETQ. The CDR3 protein is CASSTGQQGETQYF. CDR3 DNA sequence: TGCGCCAGCAGCACGGGACAGCAGGGAGAGACCCAGTACTTC.

The rearrangement links TRBV7-6 to TRBJ1-4; D remains unclear. CDR1 SGHVS and CDR2 FNYEAQ come from the germline V gene. The CDR3 runs 13 residues. Trimming left V 5 bases short and J 8 bases short, with 12 bases between. CDR3 in DNA: TGTGCCAGCAGCCTATACCCCAGAGAAAAACTGTTTTTT. It is translated as CASSLYPREKLFF.

This clone has just a few counts. The chain employs TRBV4-1 and TRBJ1-1; tentatively, D is TRBD1 (6 bases). Germline values: CDR1 MGHRA, CDR2 YSYEKL. V lost 4 bases to trimming and J lost 0 bases, with 15 bases between them. This CDR3 has 16 residues. The CDR3 sequence: CASSRATQGMNTEAFF. The CDR3 nucleotides are TGCGCCAGCAGCCGAGCCACACAGGGAATGAACACTGAAGCTTTCTTT.

This clone has more than one count but fewer than ten. This sequence joins TRBV5-6 and TRBJ2-7, with D unresolved. Germline assignment: CDR1 SGHDT and CDR2 YYEEEE. The CDR3 has 12 residues. The V and J ends lost 2 bases and 6 bases respectively, with 9 bases between them. The CDR3 is CASSFNQFEQYF. The CDR3 DNA reads TGTGCCAGCAGCTTCAACCAGTTCGAGCAGTACTTC.

The chain uses TRBV28 and TRBJ1-3; D gene unclear. This CDR3 has 14 amino acids. Per germline, CDR1 MDHEN and CDR2 SYDVKM. V was cut by 7 bases and J by 0 bases, with 10 bases left in between. This chain's CDR3 is CASTLSHSGNTIYF. The CDR3 DNA reads as TGTGCCAGCACCCTCAGCCACTCTGGAAACACCATATATTTT. Using reference TRBV28 and TRBJ1-3 for the parts outside the CDR3, the full variable domain is DVKVTQSSRYLVKRTGEKVFLECVQDMDHENMFWYRQDPGLGLRLIYFSYDVKMKEKGDIPEGYSVSREKKERFSLILESASTNQTSMYLCASTLSHSGNTIYFGEGSWLTVV.

The chain carries TRBV7-6 and TRBJ1-2; D may be TRBD1 (5 bases). The CDR3 is 18 residues long. Germline V gene sequence: CDR1 SGHVS, CDR2 FNYEAQ. The V end lost 6 bases, the J end lost 2 bases, and 25 bases lay between the germline ends. CDR3 protein: CASSQTPAPRVANYGYTF. CDR3 nucleotide sequence: TGTGCCAGCAGTCAAACCCCAGCCCCCAGGGTGGCGAACTATGGCTACACCTTC. Combining the CDR3 with reference TRBV7-6 and TRBJ1-2 gives the whole variable domain GAGVSQSPRYKVTKRGQDVALRCDPISGHVSLYWYRQALGQGPEFLTYFNYEAQQDKSGLPNDRFSAERPEGSISTLTIQRTEQRDSAMYRCASSQTPAPRVANYGYTFGSGTRLTVV.

The chain joins TRBV18 to TRBJ2-7, with 10 bases that match TRBD1. Germline V gives CDR1 KGHSH, CDR2 LQKENI. Losses at the gene ends were 3 bases for V and 0 bases for J; bases not matched to a gene: 2. The CDR3 sequence is 15 residues long. CDR3 sequence: CASSPRDRGSYEQYF. As DNA, the CDR3 is TGTGCCAGCTCACCGCGGGACAGGGGCTCCTACGAGCAGTACTTC.

This clone was counted once. The V gene is TRBV5-6, the J gene TRBJ1-2, with D maybe TRBD1 (6 bases). The CDR3 totals 15 residues. The germline V gene has CDR1 SGHDT and CDR2 YYEEEE. Trimming left V 4 bases short and J 6 bases short, with 19 bases between. The chain's CDR3 is CASSPINRVSDGYTF. For the CDR3, the DNA is TGTGCCAGCAGCCCCATAAACAGGGTCTCGGATGGCTACACCTTC.

The rearrangement uses TRBV2 and TRBJ1-1; D perhaps matches TRBD1 (5 bases). CDR3 length: 12 amino acids. Trimming cost V 8 bases and J 11 bases, with 18 bases left between them. Germline V lookup: CDR1 SNHLY, CDR2 FYNNEI. CDR3 DNA sequence: TGTGCCAGCTCCAGGGACGTATGGTTGGCTTTCTTT. Translation: CASSRDVWLAFF.

The rearrangement links TRBV29-1 to TRBJ2-1, with D possibly TRBD1 on 5 matching bases. This CDR3 has 15 residues. The V and J ends lost 1 base and 3 bases respectively, with 13 bases between them. The germline gives CDR1 SQVTM, CDR2 ANQGSEA. The CDR3 DNA reads TGCAGCGTTGAAGGAGTAAGGGGTTACTACAATGAGCAGTTCTTC. Translated: CSVEGVRGYYNEQFF.

The chain recombines TRBV6-1 with TRBJ1-1; perhaps TRBD1 as D (5 bases). Germline CDR1 and CDR2: MNHNS and SASEGT. The CDR3 covers 15 residues. V lost 6 bases and J 8 bases, leaving 22 bases between the germline ends. The chain's CDR3 is CASSAGMAGGVEAFF. CDR3 bases: TGTGCCAGCAGCGCCGGGATGGCGGGGGGAGTCGAAGCTTTCTTT.

The chain employs TRBV18 and TRBJ1-1; tentatively, D is TRBD1 (5 bases). Germline values: CDR1 KGHSH, CDR2 LQKENI. The CDR3 contains 14 residues. Deletions cut 3 bases from V and 4 bases from J, with 12 bases between. This CDR3 reads CASSPREGSTEAFF. The DNA of the CDR3 is TGTGCCAGCTCACCTCGAGAGGGGAGCACTGAAGCTTTCTTT.

This clone was recorded only once. The junction and the germline gene differ at one end; a read error may be behind it. The chain joins TRBV14 to TRBJ1-1; possible D gene TRBD1, 5 bases. The CDR3 is made up of 19 amino acids. CDR1 and CDR2 from the germline V gene are SGHDN and FVKESK. DNA of the CDR3: TGTGCCAGCAGCAAAGAGGCAGGGTTATTACACGGCGGAAACACTGAAGCTTTCTTT. It is translated as CASSKEAGLLHGGNTEAFF.

The gene calls are TRBV18 and TRBJ2-7, with 7 positions matching TRBD2. V shed 3 bases, J shed 7 bases, and the junction held 6 bases outside the gene matches. The CDR3 totals 13 residues. CDR1 and CDR2 from the germline V gene are KGHSH and LQKENI. CDR3 bases: TGTGCCAGCTCACCGGCCAGGGACTATGAGCAGTACTTC. The encoded protein is CASSPARDYEQYF.

The J gene is TRBJ2-3, the V gene TRBV5-5; either TRBD1 or TRBD2 may supply D (5 bases each). Deletions cut 4 bases from V and 2 bases from J, with 20 bases between. This CDR3 has 17 amino acids. CDR1 is SGHKS and CDR2 is YYEKEE in the germline V gene (reference sequence). CDR3 sequence (DNA): TGTGCCAGCAGCCACAGCAGGGCCCGGGGCCCCACAGATACGCAGTATTTT. This sequence encodes CASSHSRARGPTDTQYF.

This clone occurred once. V is TRBV5-1 and J is TRBJ2-1, with TRBD1 matching over 9 bases. The trim removed 4 bases at V and 3 bases at J, leaving 5 bases unmatched. The germline CDR1 and CDR2 sequences are SGHRS and YFSETQ. The CDR3 sequence is 15 residues long. For the CDR3, the DNA is TGCGCCAGCAGCGTTACAGGGGGCGTCTACAATGAGCAGTTCTTC. As protein: CASSVTGGVYNEQFF. The full variable domain, in which reference TRBV5-1 and TRBJ2-1 provide the parts outside the CDR3, is KAGVTQTPRYLIKTRGQQVTLSCSPISGHRSVSWYQQTPGQGLQFLFEYFSETQRNKGNFPGRFSGRQFSNSRSEMNVSTLELGDSALYLCASSVTGGVYNEQFFGPGTRLTVL.

The chain is built from TRBV9 and TRBJ2-3; TRBD1 is a possible D gene (5 bases). This CDR3 is 14 amino acids long. CDR1 and CDR2 (germline): SGDLS, YYNGEE. Trimming cost V 0 bases and J 8 bases, with 13 bases left between them. The CDR3 DNA follows: TGTGCCAGCAGCGTAGCTCTGGGGCCGCGTACGCAGTATTTT. Translated: CASSVALGPRTQYF.

This clone was recorded a few times. This chain connects TRBV30 to TRBJ1-2; D is undetermined. The CDR3 is 14 residues long. CDR1 is GTSNPN and CDR2 is SVGIG in the germline V gene (reference sequence). V lost 3 bases and J 4 bases, leaving 15 bases between the germline ends. The DNA of the CDR3 is TGTGCCTGGAGGTACTTAACCTTTTCCTATGGCTACACCTTC. Residues: CAWRYLTFSYGYTF.

CDR3 region: CASSSGLSGGSGYTF. CDR3 DNA: TGTGCCAGCAGCTCTGGTTTGTCAGGGGGCAGCGGCTACACCTTC. The chain employs TRBV5-4 and TRBJ1-2; 8 bases agree with TRBD1. CDR1 SGHNT and CDR2 YYREEE come from the germline V gene (reference sequence). This CDR3 has 15 residues. V gave up 3 bases and J gave up 8 bases; unmatched junction bases: 12.

The rearrangement joins TRBV4-1 to TRBJ1-2; D may be TRBD1 (6 bases). Trimming took off 4 bases at V and 0 bases at J, with 12 bases between the two ends. Per the germline V gene, CDR1 is MGHRA and CDR2 is YSYEKL. The CDR3 totals 15 residues. CDR3 residues: CASSRTASTNYGYTF. The CDR3 nucleotides are TGCGCCAGCAGCCGGACAGCATCAACTAACTATGGCTACACCTTC.

This clone showed up just a few times. This chain links TRBV27 with TRBJ1-2; D unresolved. Germline CDR1 reads MNHEY; CDR2 reads SMNVEV (reference sequence). This CDR3 region has 14 residues. The V and J ends lost 0 bases and 4 bases respectively, with 9 bases between them. For the CDR3, the DNA is TGTGCCAGCAGTTTATCGCCGGGTTCCTATGGCTACACCTTC. The encoded protein is CASSLSPGSYGYTF.

There are a few counts of this clone. The chain has TRBV18 and TRBJ1-2; tentatively, D is TRBD1 (6 bases). The V end was cut by 0 bases, the J end by 7 bases, with 6 bases between. CDR1 and CDR2 from the germline V gene are KGHSH and LQKENI. CDR3 length: 12 residues. CDR3 sequence reads: CASSPPTGGYTF. DNA for the CDR3: TGTGCCAGCTCACCACCGACAGGTGGCTACACCTTC. The whole variable domain, remainder taken from reference TRBV18 and TRBJ1-2, is NAGVMQNPRHLVRRRGQEARLRCSPMKGHSHVYWYRQLPEEGLKFMVYLQKENIIDESGMPKERFSAEFPKEGPSILRIQQVVRGDSAAYFCASSPPTGGYTFGSGTRLTVV.

The chain links TRBV2 to TRBJ2-5, with a possible D match to TRBD1 (5 bases). The V gene's germline CDR1 is SNHLY and CDR2 FYNNEI. V dropped 6 bases and J dropped 4 bases, with 9 bases sitting between them. The CDR3 loop spans 12 amino acids. The CDR3 sequence: CASSRVLETQYF. CDR3 DNA: TGTGCCAGCAGCAGGGTCTTAGAGACCCAGTACTTC.

This clone showed up just a few times. This sequence joins TRBV5-4 and TRBJ1-2; D is uncertain. V shed 4 bases and J shed 8 bases, with 21 bases lying between them. Germline loops: CDR1 SGHNT, CDR2 YYREEE (reference sequence). The CDR3 spans 15 residues. CDR3 loop: CASSPGPNTKDGYTF. The CDR3 DNA reads TGTGCCAGCAGCCCCGGCCCGAACACCAAAGACGGCTACACCTTC.

Only one count was recorded for this clone. The rearrangement links TRBV6-5 to TRBJ1-2, with no clear D. The length of the CDR3 is 13 residues. CDR1 is MNHEY, CDR2 SVGAGI, per germline. V dropped 4 bases and J dropped 8 bases, with 14 bases sitting between them. As DNA, the CDR3 is TGTGCCAGCAGTTTACAGTCTGGAGGGGGCTACACCTTC. Translation: CASSLQSGGGYTF.

The rearrangement links TRBV5-5 to TRBJ1-4; D is perhaps TRBD1 (5 bases). From germline, CDR1 is SGHKS and CDR2 YYEKEE (reference sequence). The CDR3 runs 18 residues. Between the trimmed V and J ends, which lost 0 bases and 0 bases, there was a span of 15 bases. Here the CDR3 DNA reads TGTGCCAGCAGCTTGGGTTCTGGGGGAAGGGCAACTAATGAAAAACTGTTTTTT. Its protein product is CASSLGSGGRATNEKLFF.

By share, this clone counts as medium-sized. The V call is TRBV28, the J call TRBJ1-2; possibly TRBD1 for D (6 bases). Germline loops: CDR1 MDHEN, CDR2 SYDVKM. The V gene lost 3 bases and the J gene lost 4 bases, with 12 bases spanning the gap. The CDR3 is made up of 14 amino acids. The CDR3 sequence is CASSLRGASYGYTF. The CDR3 DNA reads TGTGCCAGCAGTTTGCGGGGGGCCAGCTATGGCTACACCTTC.

This sequence joins TRBV5-1 and TRBJ1-4; D may be TRBD1 (6 bases). The CDR3 totals 15 residues. Deletions cut 3 bases from V and 7 bases from J, with 16 bases between. Germline loops: CDR1 SGHRS, CDR2 YFSETQ. DNA of the CDR3: TGCGCCAGCAGCTCAACGGGCCCCAGGGGTGAAAAACTGTTTTTT. Its protein is CASSSTGPRGEKLFF.

V is TRBV7-2 and J is TRBJ2-7; TRBD2 agrees at 11 bases. The V and J ends lost 3 bases and 3 bases, in that order; junction bases with no gene match: 1. The length of the CDR3 is 14 residues. Germline V gene sequence: CDR1 SGHTA, CDR2 FQGNSA. CDR3 coding DNA: TGTGCCAGCAGCTTGACTAGCGGGGACTACGAGCAGTACTTC. As protein: CASSLTSGDYEQYF.